This T cell receptor beta chain came from a study of vaccination effects on CD4 cells after COVID-19. The study, taken as a whole, reports: Marked clonal contraction was seen late after vaccination (in both infection- and vaccine-induced clones).

Before sequencing, viral peptide pools were used by the ViraFEST assay to expand antigen-specific CD4+ T cells. Upon completion of 10 to 11 days in culture, CD4+ T cells were isolated. It was two doses of either the BNT162b2 or mRNA-1273 vaccine that participants received. It was with about 10 IU/ml IL-2 and around 10 ug/ml peptides that roughly 2.2 million PBMC per well were cultured. IL-2 medium was substituted for half the medium on days 3 and 7. Points on this clone: Its antigen is not identified.

Method: immunoSEQ multiplex PCR; TCRdb's copy keeps in-frame clones and lacks some. Of approximately 13,000 clones in the sample, about 72% were seen once. The sequencing used CD4+ T cells from PBMCs cultured with SARS-CoV-2 spike peptides, collected after COVID-19 vaccination. This TCR came from a human donor who received a COVID-19 vaccine.

The CDR3 coding sequence is TGTGCCAGTCCCCAAGGAGGGATGAACACCGGGGAGCTGTTTTTT. This encodes CASPQGGMNTGELFF. The chain joins TRBV25-1 to TRBJ2-2; weak D call: TRBD2 (6 bases). The germline V gene encodes CDR1 MGHDK and CDR2 SYGVNS. The CDR3 is 15 residues long. V lost 9 bases and J 1 base, leaving 15 bases between the germline ends.